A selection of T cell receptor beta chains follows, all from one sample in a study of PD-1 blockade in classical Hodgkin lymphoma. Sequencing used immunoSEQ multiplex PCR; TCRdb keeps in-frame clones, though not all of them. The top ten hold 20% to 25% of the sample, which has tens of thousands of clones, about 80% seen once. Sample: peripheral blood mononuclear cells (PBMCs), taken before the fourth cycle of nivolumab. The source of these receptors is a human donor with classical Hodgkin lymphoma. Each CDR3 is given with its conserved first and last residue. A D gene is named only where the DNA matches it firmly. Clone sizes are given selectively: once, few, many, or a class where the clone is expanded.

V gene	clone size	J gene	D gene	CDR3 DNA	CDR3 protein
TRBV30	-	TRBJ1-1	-	TGTGCCTGGAGTGTACGCTGGGCAGCCCGGGAGTACACTGAAGCTTTCTTT	CAWSVRWAAREYTEAFF
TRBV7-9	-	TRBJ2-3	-	TGTGCCAGCAGCCACCGGGGCACAGATACGCAGTATTTT	CASSHRGTDTQYF
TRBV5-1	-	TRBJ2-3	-	TGCGCCAGCAGCCTCGGGGAGTCCGGAACAGATACGCAGTATTTT	CASSLGESGTDTQYF
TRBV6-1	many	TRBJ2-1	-	TGTGCCAGCAGGGACGGCAATGAGCAGTTCTTC	CASRDGNEQFF
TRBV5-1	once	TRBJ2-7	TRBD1	TGCGCCAGCAGCTTGCCGACGACAGGGGCCTTTTACGAGCAGTACTTC	CASSLPTTGAFYEQYF
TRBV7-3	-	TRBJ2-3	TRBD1	TGTGCCAGCAGCTTAACGGGACAGAGATCAGATACGCAGTATTTT	CASSLTGQRSDTQYF
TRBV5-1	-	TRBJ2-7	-	TGCGCCAGCAGCCTGGGGGTGGTGACAGCGCCCTACGAGCAGTACTTC	CASSLGVVTAPYEQYF
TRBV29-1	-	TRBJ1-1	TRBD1	TGCAGCGTTGGGAGGCCCACAGGGGGGTACACTGAAGCTTTCTTT	CSVGRPTGGYTEAFF
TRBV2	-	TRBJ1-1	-	TGTGCCAGCAGTGTTGGTATGAACACTGAAGCTTTCTTT	CASSVGMNTEAFF
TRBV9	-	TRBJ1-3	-	TGTGCCAGCAGCACAAACGAGGGAATCTCTGGAAACACCATATATTTT	CASSTNEGISGNTIYF